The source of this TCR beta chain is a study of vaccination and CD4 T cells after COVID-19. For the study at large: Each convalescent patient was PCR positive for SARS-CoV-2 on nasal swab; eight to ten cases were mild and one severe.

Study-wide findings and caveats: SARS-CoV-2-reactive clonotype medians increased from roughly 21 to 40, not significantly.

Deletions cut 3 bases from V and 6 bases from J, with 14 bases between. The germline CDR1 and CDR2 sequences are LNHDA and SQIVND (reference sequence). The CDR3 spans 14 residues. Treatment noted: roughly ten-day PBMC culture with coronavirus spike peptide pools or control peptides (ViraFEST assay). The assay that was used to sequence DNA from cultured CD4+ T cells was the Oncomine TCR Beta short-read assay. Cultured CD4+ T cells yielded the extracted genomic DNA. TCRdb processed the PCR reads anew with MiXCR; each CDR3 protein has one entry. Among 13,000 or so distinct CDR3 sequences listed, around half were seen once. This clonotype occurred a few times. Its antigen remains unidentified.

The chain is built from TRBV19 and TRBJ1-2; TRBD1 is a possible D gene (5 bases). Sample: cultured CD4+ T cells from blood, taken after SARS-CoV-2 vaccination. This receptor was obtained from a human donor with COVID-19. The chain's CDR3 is CASSIFDSPNGYTF. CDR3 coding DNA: TGTGCCAGTAGTATTTTCGACAGCCCTAATGGCTACACCTTC.